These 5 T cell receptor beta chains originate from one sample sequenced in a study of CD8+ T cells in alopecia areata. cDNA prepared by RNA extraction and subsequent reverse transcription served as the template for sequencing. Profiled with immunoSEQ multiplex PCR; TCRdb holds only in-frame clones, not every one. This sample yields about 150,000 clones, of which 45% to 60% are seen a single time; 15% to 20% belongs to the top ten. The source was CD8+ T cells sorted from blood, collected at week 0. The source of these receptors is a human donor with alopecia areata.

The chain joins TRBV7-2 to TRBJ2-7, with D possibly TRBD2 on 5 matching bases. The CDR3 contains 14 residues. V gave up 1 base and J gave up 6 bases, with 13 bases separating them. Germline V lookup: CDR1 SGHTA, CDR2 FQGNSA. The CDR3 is CASSLGEGRFEQYF. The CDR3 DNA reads TGTGCCAGCAGCTTAGGTGAGGGTCGGTTCGAGCAGTACTTC.

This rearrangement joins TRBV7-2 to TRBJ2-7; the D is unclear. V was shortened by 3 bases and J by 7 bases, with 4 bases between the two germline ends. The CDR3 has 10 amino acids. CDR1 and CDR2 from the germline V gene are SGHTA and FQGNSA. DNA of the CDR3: TGTGCCAGCAGCTTGGGAGAGCAGTACTTC. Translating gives CASSLGEQYF.

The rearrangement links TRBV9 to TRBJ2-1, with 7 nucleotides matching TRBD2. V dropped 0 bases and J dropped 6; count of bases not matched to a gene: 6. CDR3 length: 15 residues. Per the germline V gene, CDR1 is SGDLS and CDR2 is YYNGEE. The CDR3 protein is CASSVGASGVNEQFF. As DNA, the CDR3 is TGTGCCAGCAGCGTAGGGGCTAGCGGAGTCAATGAGCAGTTCTTC.

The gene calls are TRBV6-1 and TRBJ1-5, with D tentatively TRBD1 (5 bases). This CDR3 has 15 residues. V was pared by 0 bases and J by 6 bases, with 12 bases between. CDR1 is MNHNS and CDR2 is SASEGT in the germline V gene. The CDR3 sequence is CASSEATGRGQPQHF. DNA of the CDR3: TGTGCCAGCAGTGAAGCCACAGGCCGGGGTCAGCCCCAGCATTTT.

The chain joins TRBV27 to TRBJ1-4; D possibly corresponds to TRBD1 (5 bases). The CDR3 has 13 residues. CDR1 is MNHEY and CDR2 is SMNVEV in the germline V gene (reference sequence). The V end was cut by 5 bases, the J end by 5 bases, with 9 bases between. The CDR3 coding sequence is TGTGCCAGCAGTACAGGAGGGAATGAAAAACTGTTTTTT. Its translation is CASSTGGNEKLFF. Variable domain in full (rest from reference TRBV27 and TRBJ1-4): EAQVTQNPRYLITVTGKKLTVTCSQNMNHEYMSWYRQDPGLGLRQIYYSMNVEVTDKGDVPEGYKVSRKEKRNFPLILESPSPNQTSLYFCASSTGGNEKLFFGSGTQLSVL.